This TCR beta chain appears in the sequencing data of a study of OX40 agonist ivuxolimab in advanced cancers. This CDR3 spans 14 amino acids. Germline V gene sequence: CDR1 LNHDA, CDR2 SQIVND (reference sequence). The V end was cut by 0 bases, the J end by 5 bases, with 10 bases between. Clones were sequenced by immunoSEQ multiplex PCR, and TCRdb holds only the in-frame ones, with some missing. The table has 45,000 to 55,000 clones, less than 85% seen once. This clone has only a few counts. The sequence was collected from an adult with an advanced solid tumor such as melanoma, head and neck, liver or kidney cancer. The sequenced sample was CD4+ or CD8+ T cells sorted from blood, obtained in a trial of the OX40 agonist ivuxolimab. The chain couples TRBV19 to TRBJ2-5, with D possibly TRBD2 on 6 matching bases. CDR3 sequence: CASSIDLGRETQYF. The DNA for the CDR3 is TGTGCCAGTAGTATAGATCTAGGGAGGGAGACCCAGTACTTC. Complete variable domain (other parts from reference TRBV19 and TRBJ2-5): DGGITQSPKYLFRKEGQNVTLSCEQNLNHDAMYWYRQDPGQGLRLIYYSQIVNDFQKGDIAEGYSVSREKKESFPLTVTSAQKNPTAFYLCASSIDLGRETQYFGPGTRLLVL.